This passage covers 24 T cell receptor beta chains from one sample sequenced in a study of technical replicates of blood from a few donors. This table comes from immunoSEQ multiplex PCR, and its TCRdb copy is limited to in-frame clones, with some not included. This sample has roughly 71,000 clones, with 95% to 96% found just once. Sequenced: T cells isolated from PBMCs. The receptors derive from a human donor in good health.

V gene TRBV11-3 combines with J gene TRBJ1-1; no clear D. CDR3 size: 12 residues. In germline, CDR1 is SGHNT, CDR2 YENEEA. Trimming cost V 5 bases and J 3 bases, with 7 bases left between them. The CDR3 protein is CASSDQDTEAFF. In nucleotides, the CDR3 is TGTGCCAGCAGCGACCAGGACACTGAAGCTTTCTTT.

The chain has TRBV9 and TRBJ1-2; 7 bases fit TRBD1. V dropped 5 bases and J dropped 0; count of bases not matched to a gene: 7. The CDR3 extends over 15 amino acids. Germline CDR1 reads SGDLS; CDR2 reads YYNGEE. DNA for the CDR3: TGTGCCAGCAGTCAGACAGGGACCACTAACTATGGCTACACCTTC. Translating gives CASSQTGTTNYGYTF. Filled out from reference TRBV9 and TRBJ1-2, the complete variable domain reads DSGVTQTPKHLITATGQRVTLRCSPRSGDLSVYWYQQSLDQGLQFLIQYYNGEERAKGNILERFSAQQFPDLHSELNLSSLELGDSALYFCASSQTGTTNYGYTFGSGTRLTVV.

The chain joins TRBV10-2 to TRBJ2-7; 8 bases are a match to TRBD2. J lost 2 bases, V lost 5 bases, and 5 bases had no gene match. The CDR3 totals 14 residues. CDR1 is WSHSY and CDR2 is SAAADI in the germline V gene. CDR3 sequence reads: CASSRAGGTYEQYF. The CDR3 DNA is TGCGCCAGCAGTCGGGCGGGGGGCACCTACGAGCAGTACTTC.

The chain has TRBV11-2 and TRBJ2-7; D ambiguous. This CDR3 is built from 13 residues. Looked up from germline, CDR1 is SGHAT and CDR2 is FQNNGV. Trimming pared 2 bases from V and 2 bases from J, leaving 7 bases between. DNA for the CDR3: TGTGCCAGCAGCTTACCAACTACCTACGAGCAGTACTTC. Its protein is CASSLPTTYEQYF.

This clone was detected only once. This rearrangement joins TRBV7-9 to TRBJ2-7; 8 bases match TRBD1. The CDR3 is made up of 16 amino acids. Germline V gene sequence: CDR1 SEHNR, CDR2 FQNEAQ (reference sequence). V shed 5 bases and J 6 bases; nucleotides not matched to a gene: 15. CDR3 protein: CASSRTGPLPDLEQYF. The CDR3 DNA reads as TGTGCCAGCAGCCGGACAGGGCCGCTTCCTGACCTCGAGCAGTACTTC.

This rearrangement joins TRBV25-1 to TRBJ2-2, with no clear D. The CDR3 is made up of 14 amino acids. V shed 2 bases and J shed 4 bases, with 8 bases lying between them. The germline V gene has CDR1 MGHDK and CDR2 SYGVNS. For the CDR3, the DNA is TGTGCCAGCAGTGAACAGTTCCTCACCGGGGAGCTGTTTTTT. Translation gives CASSEQFLTGELFF.

The rearrangement joins TRBV7-2 to TRBJ2-5, with 8 bases lining up with TRBD1. V trimming: 6 bases; J trimming: 9 bases; junction bases outside the gene matches: 15. Germline CDR1 is SGHTA and CDR2 is FQGNSA. The CDR3 runs 15 residues. CDR3 sequence (DNA): TGTGCCAGCAGGCAGGCAGGGGGCCGGGGATTAGCCCAGTACTTC. Protein sequence: CASRQAGGRGLAQYF.

The CDR3 spells CASGEGRNTEAFF. CDR3 sequence (DNA): TGTGCCAGCGGAGAGGGAAGGAACACTGAAGCTTTCTTT. The chain combines TRBV2 with TRBJ1-1; the D is unclear. CDR1 is SNHLY, CDR2 FYNNEI, per germline. V shed 8 bases and J shed 1 base, with 11 bases lying between them. The CDR3 consists of 13 residues.

The chain joins TRBV19 to TRBJ1-5; possible D gene TRBD1, 6 bases. Germline V gene sequence: CDR1 LNHDA, CDR2 SQIVND (reference sequence). This CDR3 comprises 16 residues. Trimming shortened V by 4 bases and J by 4 bases, and 17 bases separated the two germline ends. The CDR3 sequence: CASSSGGGGGNQPQHF. The CDR3 DNA sequence: TGTGCCAGTAGTAGTGGTGGGGGAGGGGGTAATCAGCCCCAGCATTTT.

This chain links TRBV27 with TRBJ1-5, with D possibly TRBD1 on 6 matching bases. Germline-derived CDR1 and CDR2 are MNHEY and SMNVEV (reference sequence). Trimming stripped 5 bases from V and 2 bases from J, with 13 bases between. This CDR3 region has 15 residues. The CDR3 is CASSTTGFGNQPQHF. CDR3 bases: TGTGCCAGCAGTACTACAGGGTTTGGCAATCAGCCCCAGCATTTT.

This clone was detected only a few times. The rearrangement links TRBV21-1 to TRBJ1-5; the table's D call, TRBD1, has no DNA check behind it. TRBV21-1 is noted as a pseudogene. The CDR3 loop spans 15 amino acids. Here the CDR3 reads CASSRRQGCNQPQHF. In nucleotides, the CDR3 is TGTGCCAGCAGCAGAAGACAGGGTTGCAATCAGCCCCAGCATTTT.

V gene TRBV10-1 combines with J gene TRBJ2-1; 12 bases map to TRBD2. The CDR3 contains 18 residues. Germline V lookup: CDR1 WNHNN, CDR2 SYGVQD (reference sequence). V shed 3 bases, J shed 8 bases, and the junction held 14 bases outside the gene matches. In DNA, the CDR3 is TGCGCCAGCAGTGAAATGACTAGCGGGAGTTGGGCCTTCGATGAGCAGTTCTTC. Its translation is CASSEMTSGSWAFDEQFF.

The chain uses TRBV28 and TRBJ1-2; a possible D gene is TRBD1 (6 bases). V was clipped by 2 bases and J by 5 bases, with 21 bases between them. The germline CDR1 and CDR2 sequences are MDHEN and SYDVKM. The CDR3 runs to 17 residues. CDR3 loop: CASSLEGHKGGIYGYTF. The DNA of the CDR3 is TGTGCCAGCAGTTTAGAGGGACATAAGGGGGGGATTTATGGCTACACCTTC.

This clone was counted once. The chain joins TRBV6-6 to TRBJ2-7, with TRBD2 identical over 8 bases. The V gene's germline CDR1 is MNHNY and CDR2 SVGAGI (reference sequence). CDR3 length: 14 amino acids. The ends lost 4 bases at V and 4 bases at J; junction bases unmatched: 6. The CDR3 region has the DNA TGTGCCAGCAGTTCCTCCGGCGGGGGGTACGAGCAGTACTTC. Protein product: CASSSSGGGYEQYF.

The V call is TRBV7-9, the J call TRBJ2-2, with 7 bases identical to TRBD1. CDR3 length: 15 amino acids. The germline V gene encodes CDR1 SEHNR and CDR2 FQNEAQ (reference sequence). Germline trimming cut 5 bases from V and 0 bases from J; bases unmatched to any gene: 3. In DNA form, the CDR3 reads TGTGCCAGCAGCCTACAGGGGTCGAACACCGGGGAGCTGTTTTTT. Amino acid sequence: CASSLQGSNTGELFF.

This clone was found a few times. The chain is built from TRBV11-2 and TRBJ2-2, with D possibly being TRBD2 (6 bases). V was clipped by 1 base and J by 2 bases, with 11 bases between them. This CDR3 contains 16 residues. Germline V gene sequence: CDR1 SGHAT, CDR2 FQNNGV. CDR3 sequence (DNA): TGTGCCAGCAGCTTAGGGCTAGCGATTAACACCGGGGAGCTGTTTTTT. This codes for CASSLGLAINTGELFF.

The V gene is TRBV18, the J gene TRBJ2-7, with D unclear. The germline gives CDR1 KGHSH, CDR2 LQKENI. Trimming pared 3 bases from V and 3 bases from J, leaving 12 bases between. This CDR3 region has 14 residues. In DNA form, the CDR3 reads TGTGCCAGCTCACCTCTGGGCGATCACTACGAGCAGTACTTC. Its translation: CASSPLGDHYEQYF.

In this sample, this clone turned up once. The J gene is TRBJ2-1, the V gene TRBV6-4; a weak D match, TRBD1 (5 bases). This CDR3 has 13 amino acids. CDR1 and CDR2 (germline): MRHNA, SNTAGT. The ends were cut back, 4 bases at V and 10 bases at J, with 14 bases in the middle. DNA for the CDR3: TGTGCCAGCAGTGCTGCCAGGGTAAGCGAGCAGTTCTTC. It encodes CASSAARVSEQFF.

The chain couples TRBV7-9 to TRBJ1-3; 9 bases agree with TRBD1. Per germline, CDR1 SEHNR and CDR2 FQNEAQ (reference sequence). The CDR3 spans 15 residues. The ends lost 9 bases at V and 0 bases at J; junction bases unmatched: 6. CDR3 sequence: CASRQGDSSGNTIYF. CDR3 coding DNA: TGTGCCAGTAGACAGGGGGATAGCTCTGGAAACACCATATATTTT.

This clone was seen a single time. This rearrangement joins TRBV5-4 to TRBJ1-2, with 9 bases fitting TRBD1. From germline, CDR1 is SGHNT and CDR2 YYREEE (reference sequence). V dropped 2 bases and J dropped 5; count of bases not matched to a gene: 4. The CDR3 loop spans 14 amino acids. CDR3 coding DNA: TGTGCCAGCAGCTTAGGGACAGGGCGGTATGGCTACACCTTC. This encodes CASSLGTGRYGYTF.

V gene TRBV27 combines with J gene TRBJ2-7; 11 positions agree with TRBD1. V dropped 7 bases and J dropped 4; count of bases not matched to a gene: 9. CDR3 length: 15 amino acids. Looked up from germline, CDR1 is MNHEY and CDR2 is SMNVEV (reference sequence). The CDR3 DNA sequence: TGTGCCAGCATCGGGCGAGGGACAGGGGGATACGAGCAGTACTTC. It is translated as CASIGRGTGGYEQYF.

With regard to this clone: This CDR3 is also generated by other DNA sequences in the sample. V and J are TRBV11-2 and TRBJ1-5; a possible D gene is TRBD1 (5 bases). V was pared by 5 bases and J by 7 bases, with 15 bases between. The length of the CDR3 is 14 residues. Germline-derived CDR1 and CDR2 are SGHAT and FQNNGV. The CDR3 DNA reads as TGTGCCAGCAGCCTCACCTGGGGGGACCAGCCCCAGCATTTT. It encodes CASSLTWGDQPQHF.

The rearrangement links TRBV9 to TRBJ2-7; 9 bases agree with TRBD2. Per germline, CDR1 SGDLS and CDR2 YYNGEE. V shed 6 bases and J 1 base; nucleotides not matched to a gene: 5. The CDR3 contains 14 residues. This chain's CDR3 is CASNQAGGSYEQYF. CDR3 coding DNA: TGTGCCAGCAACCAAGCGGGGGGTTCCTACGAGCAGTACTTC.

This clone was seen a single time. This chain connects TRBV9 to TRBJ2-7; weak D call: TRBD1 (5 bases). With 2 bases removed from V and 3 bases from J, the gap between germline ends came to 24 bases. The CDR3 is 18 residues long. The germline V gene encodes CDR1 SGDLS and CDR2 YYNGEE. CDR3 sequence: CASSVGYQGPKDLYEQYF. CDR3 DNA sequence: TGTGCCAGCAGCGTGGGATATCAGGGCCCCAAAGATCTCTACGAGCAGTACTTC.